The 5 T cell receptor beta chains listed next were all sequenced from one sample in a study of blood T cell repertoires in COVID-19. Clones were sequenced by immunoSEQ multiplex PCR, and TCRdb holds only the in-frame ones, with some missing. This table holds fewer than 350,000 clones, around 90% found once. The specimen was peripheral blood. The source is a man between 18 and 29 years old with active or convalescent COVID-19.

This clone was counted a single time. The rearrangement uses TRBV2 and TRBJ2-7, with D perhaps matching TRBD1 (5 bases). The germline CDR1 and CDR2 sequences are SNHLY and FYNNEI. With 3 bases removed from V and 7 bases from J, the gap between germline ends came to 13 bases. The CDR3 contains 13 residues. The CDR3 here is CASSDLGAFEQYF. DNA for the CDR3: TGTGCCAGCAGTGATTTAGGGGCGTTTGAGCAGTACTTC.

The CDR3 DNA follows: TGTGCCAGCAAAAAAGCGGGGGGGCCCTACGAGCAGTACTTC. It codes for CASKKAGGPYEQYF. V and J are TRBV21-1 and TRBJ2-7; the D call TRBD2 from the table was never checked on the DNA. TRBV21-1 is a listed pseudogene. CDR3 length: 14 amino acids.

The chain carries TRBV6-2 or TRBV6-3 and TRBJ2-5; 9 bases are shared with TRBD2. Germline CDR1 MNHEY, CDR2 SVGEGT. The trim removed 2 bases at V and 3 bases at J, leaving 7 bases unmatched. The CDR3 sequence is 16 residues long. This CDR3 is CASSYLWRGGEETQYF. The CDR3 region has the DNA TGTGCCAGCAGTTACCTCTGGCGGGGGGGTGAAGAGACCCAGTACTTC.

The chain is built from TRBV5-8 and TRBJ1-5; 10 bases match TRBD1. The germline gives CDR1 SGHTS, CDR2 YDEGEE. CDR3 length equals 15 residues. The V and J ends lost 2 bases and 6 bases, in that order; junction bases with no gene match: 5. This CDR3 is CASSFVTGGIQPQHF. The CDR3, as DNA: TGTGCCAGCAGCTTTGTGACAGGGGGCATTCAGCCCCAGCATTTT.

The CDR3 DNA reads TGTGCCAGCAGCAACACACGGGCCCCCTACAGGGGCGGTTCCTACGAGCAGTACTTC. Translated: CASSNTRAPYRGGSYEQYF. The chain employs TRBV7-9 and TRBJ2-7, with TRBD1 matching 7 bases. The trim removed 5 bases at V and 1 base at J, leaving 20 bases unmatched. Germline V lookup: CDR1 SEHNR, CDR2 FQNEAQ (reference sequence). The CDR3 is 19 residues long.